This T cell receptor (beta chain) was profiled in a study of CD8 T cells in Susac syndrome. The CDR3 loop spans 14 amino acids. The germline V gene encodes CDR1 LGHNT and CDR2 FRNRAP. Trimming pared 1 base from V and 5 bases from J, leaving 11 bases between. cDNA came from roughly 0.53 to 1 ug RNA primed by random hexamers. TCR beta CDR3 was amplified by immunoSEQ multiplex PCR. This amplification extended across 54 Vbeta and 13 Jbeta segments. TCRdb itself ran the immunoSEQ multiplex PCR reads through MiXCR, one entry per CDR3 protein. The sample lists just over 150,000 distinct CDR3 sequences, less than 97% seen once, with 0.15% in the top ten. This clonotype appeared a single time.

The source material was CD8+ T cells from PBMCs. The genes are TRBV12-5 and TRBJ2-5; D possibly corresponds to TRBD2 (5 bases). This clonotype was obtained from a human donor with multiple sclerosis. The CDR3 sequence is CASGLGTPRETQYF. CDR3 in DNA: TGTGCTAGTGGTTTGGGGACTCCTCGGGAGACCCAGTACTTC. Supplemented by reference TRBV12-5 and TRBJ2-5, the full variable domain reads DARVTQTPRHKVTEMGQEVTMRCQPILGHNTVFWYRQTMMQGLELLAYFRNRAPLDDSGMPKDRFSAEMPDATLATLKIQPSEPRDSAVYFCASGLGTPRETQYFGPGTRLLVL.